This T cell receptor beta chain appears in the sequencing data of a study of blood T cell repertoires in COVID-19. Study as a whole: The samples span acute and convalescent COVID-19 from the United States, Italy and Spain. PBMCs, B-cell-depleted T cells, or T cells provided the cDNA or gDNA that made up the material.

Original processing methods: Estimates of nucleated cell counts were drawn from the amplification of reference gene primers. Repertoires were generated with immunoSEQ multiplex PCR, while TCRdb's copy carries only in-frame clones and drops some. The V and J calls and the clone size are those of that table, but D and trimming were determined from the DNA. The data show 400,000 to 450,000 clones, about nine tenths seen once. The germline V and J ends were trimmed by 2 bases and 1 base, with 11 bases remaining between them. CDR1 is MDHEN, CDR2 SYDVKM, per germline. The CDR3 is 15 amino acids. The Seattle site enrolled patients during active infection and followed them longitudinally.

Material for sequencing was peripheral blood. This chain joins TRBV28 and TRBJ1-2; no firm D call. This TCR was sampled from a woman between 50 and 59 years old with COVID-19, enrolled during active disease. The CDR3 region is CASSLPSPLNYGYTF. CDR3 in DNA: TGTGCCAGCAGTTTACCTAGCCCACTTAACTATGGCTACACCTTC.